This T cell receptor beta chain appears in the sequencing data of a study of blood T cell repertoires in COVID-19. Study at large: The study drew acute and convalescent COVID-19 samples from the United States, Italy and Spain. Sources were T cells, B-cell-depleted T cells, or PBMCs; the material itself was cDNA or gDNA.

Sequencing was performed with immunoSEQ multiplex PCR; in TCRdb, only in-frame clones are kept and a portion is missing. The table has fewer than 80,000 clones, 75% to 90% seen once. Germline V lookup: CDR1 LGHNA, CDR2 YNFKEQ. V dropped 0 bases and J dropped 5; count of bases not matched to a gene: 9. The CDR3 loop spans 16 amino acids. Sequenced input: peripheral blood. The chain couples TRBV4-2 to TRBJ1-1; 7 bases are a match to TRBD1. The source of this sequence is a man in his thirties or forties with acute or convalescent COVID-19. For the CDR3, the DNA is TGTGCCAGCAGCCAAGATCGAAGGGGGCGCCGGACTGAAGCTTTCTTT. Its translation: CASSQDRRGRRTEAFF.